This T cell receptor (beta chain) originates from a study of blood T cell repertoires in COVID-19 (dated by TCRdb to 2018 to 2021). Background on the whole study: Samples from collaborators originated in the United States, Italy and Spain and spanned both the acute and convalescent phases of COVID-19. The material from the prospective study consisted of cDNA or gDNA derived from T cells, B-cell-depleted T cells, or PBMCs. The dataset comprised deeply sampled blood TCRbeta repertoires from subjects exposed to, actively infected with, or recovered from COVID-19. The repertoires were made available in a free public database intended to serve as a resource for research on the immune response to SARS-CoV-2. Samples came from the ongoing ImmuneRACE study (first 160 participants) plus 1,254 subjects from 6 global collaborators. Sample metadata almost always included a de-identified subject ID, COVID-19 status, age in years and sex. Where HLA class I and class II types were available, the types were taken from metadata supplied by the sample provider, not from assay-based typing.

The germline V gene encodes CDR1 SQVTM and CDR2 ANQGSEA. The V and J ends are trimmed by 4 bases and 4 bases, leaving 7 bases between them. The CDR3, cysteine through phenylalanine, is 11 amino acids long. Left in the record is the CDR3 DNA by itself, 33 bases read in frame from the first base. The collaborating institutions used their own protocols to collect whole blood in K2EDTA tubes. Collaborator samples were shipped for TCRbeta analysis as frozen whole blood, isolated PBMCs, or DNA extracted from either sample type. Points the paper makes about the study in general: How much clinical and demographic metadata was included differed by source and by participant, and the metadata was provided uncurated.

The immunoSEQ Assay, a bias-controlled multiplex PCR, was used to amplify TCRbeta CDR3 regions from genomic DNA. On the study's bioinformatics: The number of nucleated cells in each sample was estimated by amplification of reference gene primers within the assay. Sequence reads were collapsed and filtered to measure the absolute abundance of every unique TCRbeta CDR3 rearrangement. For each sample, productive Simpson clonality was calculated as the square root of Simpson's diversity index across productive rearrangements. Not all clones reach the TCRdb copy of this immuneACCESS table, which keeps in-frame sequences only. Checked studies attribute under half of the gap to unresolved V genes and leave the rest unexplained. Clonal size and the V and J genes are those of that table, whereas D and trimming came from the DNA. The sample data list fewer than 200,000 clones, and 75% to 80% of these were observed just once. The ten largest clones take up less than 30% of the sample.

With regard to this clone: No cognate antigen has been identified for it. Per-base qualities were not stored, and no clone one base away is much larger.

The specimen sequenced was peripheral blood. The rearranged segments are TRBV29-1 and TRBJ1-1; the D gene lacks a confident call. The receptor was derived from a woman aged 65 to 85 with acute or convalescent COVID-19. The CDR3 here reads CSVVYGTEAFF. The base sequence is TGCAGCGTTGTTTACGGCACTGAAGCTTTCTTT.